The 8 T cell receptor beta chains below all came from one sample that was sequenced in a study of blood T cell repertoires in COVID-19. Repertoires were generated with immunoSEQ multiplex PCR, while TCRdb's copy carries only in-frame clones and drops some. The table shows about 440,000 clones, with nearly 90% occurring only once. The sample comprised PBMCs or T cells enriched from blood (not recorded which). These receptors were collected from a woman aged 18-29 years with acute COVID-19.

CDR3 sequence (DNA): TGTGCCAGCAGCTTAAGGACAGGGGGCGGAGAGACCCAGTACTTC. The encoded protein is CASSLRTGGGETQYF. The rearrangement joins TRBV7-9 to TRBJ2-5, with 11 bases that match TRBD1. Germline V CDR1 and CDR2: SEHNR, FQNEAQ (reference sequence). The CDR3 totals 15 residues. Trimming cost V 2 bases and J 4 bases; bases outside gene matches: 3.

The sample holds one count of this clone. The rearrangement links TRBV4-3 to TRBJ1-5; D possibly corresponds to TRBD1 (6 bases). The V gene lost 3 bases and the J gene lost 6 bases, with 12 bases spanning the gap. The germline CDR1 and CDR2 sequences are LGHNA and YSLEER. CDR3 length equals 14 residues. The CDR3: CASSQRGGAQPQHF. The CDR3 bases are TGCGCCAGCAGCCAGAGGGGGGGGGCTCAGCCCCAGCATTTT.

In this sample, this clone turned up once. CDR3 in amino acids: CASSRSRQGGDGYTF. The CDR3 bases are TGTGCCAGTAGTCGGTCCCGACAGGGTGGCGATGGCTACACCTTC. This chain joins TRBV19 and TRBJ1-2; 7 bases are shared with TRBD1. This CDR3 contains 15 residues. Losses at the gene ends were 5 bases for V and 6 bases for J; bases not matched to a gene: 12. Germline-derived CDR1 and CDR2 are LNHDA and SQIVND (reference sequence).

The V and J genes are TRBV7-8 and TRBJ2-7; TRBD1 is a possible D gene (7 bases). V gave up 5 bases and J gave up 10 bases, with 12 bases separating them. Germline CDR1 and CDR2: SGHVS and FQNEAQ. This CDR3 is 11 amino acids long. Here the CDR3 reads CASSPGGTQYF. CDR3 bases: TGTGCCAGCAGCCCAGGGGGGACTCAGTACTTC. The variable domain in full, with the rest retrieved from reference TRBV7-8 and TRBJ2-7, is GAGVSQSPRYKVAKRGQDVALRCDPISGHVSLFWYQQALGQGPEFLTYFQNEAQLDKSGLPSDRFFAERPEGSVSTLKIQRTQQEDSAVYLCASSPGGTQYFGPGTRLTVT.

V and J are TRBV5-4 and TRBJ2-1, with D possibly matching TRBD2 (7 bases). The CDR3 runs 17 residues. Deletions cut 0 bases from V and 4 bases from J, with 17 bases between. Looked up from germline, CDR1 is SGHNT and CDR2 is YYREEE (reference sequence). CDR3 sequence (DNA): TGTGCCAGCAGCTTGGAGGGGGGACTACAACCGTACAATGAGCAGTTCTTC. Translating gives CASSLEGGLQPYNEQFF.

The chain recombines TRBV5-1 with TRBJ2-7; D is undetermined. Trimming took 4 bases from V and 6 from J, leaving 11 bases between them. CDR1 SGHRS and CDR2 YFSETQ come from the germline V gene. The length of the CDR3 is 12 residues. The CDR3 sequence is CASSPAVGEQYF. CDR3 nucleotides: TGCGCCAGCAGCCCTGCGGTCGGCGAGCAGTACTTC.

This chain uses TRBV29-1 with TRBJ1-2, with 7 bases aligning to TRBD1. This CDR3 comprises 12 residues. V trimming: 3 bases; J trimming: 2 bases; junction bases outside the gene matches: 0. Per germline, CDR1 SQVTM and CDR2 ANQGSEA. The DNA for the CDR3 is TGCAGCGTTGAGGACAGGAACTATGGCTACACCTTC. It is translated as CSVEDRNYGYTF. Using reference TRBV29-1 and TRBJ1-2 for the parts outside the CDR3, the full variable domain is SAVISQKPSRDICQRGTSLTIQCQVDSQVTMMFWYRQQPGQSLTLIATANQGSEATYESGFVIDKFPISRPNLTFSTLTVSNMSPEDSSIYLCSVEDRNYGYTFGSGTRLTVV.

Note on this clone: The germline gene is not matched at one end of the junction; a read error may be the cause. The chain recombines TRBV5-4 with TRBJ1-2, with 10 bases fitting TRBD1. The germline gives CDR1 SGHNT, CDR2 YYREEE (reference sequence). This CDR3 has 14 residues. In DNA, the CDR3 is TGTGCCAGCAGCTATTGGACAGGGGGAAATACTCCGGACTTC. This sequence encodes CASSYWTGGNTPDF.